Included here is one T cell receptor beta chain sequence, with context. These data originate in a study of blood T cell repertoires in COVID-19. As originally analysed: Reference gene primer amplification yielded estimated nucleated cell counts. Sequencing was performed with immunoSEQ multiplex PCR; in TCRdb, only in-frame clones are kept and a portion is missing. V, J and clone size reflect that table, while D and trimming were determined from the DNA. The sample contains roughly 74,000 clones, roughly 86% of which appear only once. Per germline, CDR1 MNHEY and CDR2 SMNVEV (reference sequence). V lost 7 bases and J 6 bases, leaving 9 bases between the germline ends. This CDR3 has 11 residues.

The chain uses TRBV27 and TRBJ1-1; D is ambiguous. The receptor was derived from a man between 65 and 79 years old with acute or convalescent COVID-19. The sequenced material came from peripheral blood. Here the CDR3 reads CASIRGSEAFF. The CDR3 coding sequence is TGTGCCAGCATCCGAGGCTCTGAAGCTTTCTTT.